These 12 T cell receptor beta chains share one sample of origin, sequenced in a study of T cell clonotyping in hematopoietic cell transplantation. TCRdb keeps only in-frame clones here, not all; method: immunoSEQ multiplex PCR. The data contain about 7,000 clones, around a third of them singletons. The specimen comprised peripheral blood mononuclear cells, sampled 30 days after allogeneic stem cell transplant. The source of these receptors is a female patient between 55 and 75 years old who had an allogeneic stem cell transplant, so the T cells may come from the graft donor. Some clones in this sample may be carry-over from other donors' samples.

The table lists this clone with a count of one. CDR3 residues: CASSQEPSGGFNEKLFF. In nucleotides, the CDR3 is TGCGCCAGCAGCCAAGAACCGTCTGGGGGCTTTAATGAAAAACTGTTTTTT. The chain joins TRBV4-1 to TRBJ1-4; possibly TRBD1 for D (6 bases). CDR3 length equals 17 residues. Germline V lookup: CDR1 MGHRA, CDR2 YSYEKL. The germline V and J ends were trimmed by 0 bases and 4 bases, with 15 bases remaining between them.

The chain is built from TRBV29-1 and TRBJ2-2, with 10 nucleotides matching TRBD1. The CDR3 is 16 amino acids. After removal of 2 bases from V and 5 bases from J, the junction contained 8 bases not matched to a gene. Looked up from germline, CDR1 is SQVTM and CDR2 is ANQGSEA. This chain's CDR3 is CSVESGTGVGTGELFF. The DNA of the CDR3 is TGCAGCGTTGAATCCGGGACAGGGGTAGGGACCGGGGAGCTGTTTTTT.

The gene calls are TRBV30 and TRBJ2-7; D call uncertain. The germline V gene has CDR1 GTSNPN and CDR2 SVGIG (reference sequence). Trimming shortened V by 2 bases and J by 3 bases, and 5 bases separated the two germline ends. This CDR3 comprises 11 residues. CDR3 sequence reads: CAWSRDYEQYF. DNA for the CDR3: TGTGCCTGGAGTAGGGACTACGAGCAGTACTTC.

This clone was seen a handful of times. The chain combines TRBV28 with TRBJ2-7; D gene unclear. V lost 4 bases and J lost 5, with 6 bases in between. This CDR3 region has 11 residues. CDR1 is MDHEN and CDR2 is SYDVKM in the germline V gene. The chain's CDR3 is CASSSSNEQYF. For the CDR3, the DNA is TGTGCCAGCAGTTCGTCGAACGAGCAGTACTTC.

This rearrangement joins TRBV2 to TRBJ2-7; D tentatively fits TRBD1 or TRBD2 (6 bases each). CDR3 size: 14 residues. V dropped 1 base and J dropped 3 bases, with 10 bases sitting between them. Germline-derived CDR1 and CDR2 are SNHLY and FYNNEI. The CDR3: CASSEGGGLYEQYF. The CDR3 nucleotides are TGTGCCAGCAGTGAAGGTGGGGGGCTCTACGAGCAGTACTTC.

The rearrangement links TRBV6-5 to TRBJ1-1, with no clear D. Germline V CDR1 and CDR2: MNHEY, SVGAGI. V lost 6 bases and J lost 0, with 5 bases in between. CDR3 length: 12 amino acids. The CDR3 here is CASSHMNTEAFF. CDR3 sequence (DNA): TGTGCCAGCAGCCATATGAACACTGAAGCTTTCTTT.

J is TRBJ2-3 and V is TRBV30; D is uncertain. Germline V gene data show CDR1 as GTSNPN and CDR2 as SVGIG (reference sequence). The ends were cut back, 5 bases at V and 6 bases at J, with 12 bases in the middle. There are 12 residues in the CDR3. In DNA form, the CDR3 reads TGTGCCTGGGGTCACTCCCACGATACGCAGTATTTT. Encoded protein: CAWGHSHDTQYF.

This chain joins TRBV30 and TRBJ1-4; no clear D. The germline V and J ends were trimmed by 3 bases and 3 bases, with 11 bases remaining between them. The CDR3 has 14 amino acids. Germline CDR1 reads GTSNPN; CDR2 reads SVGIG (reference sequence). The CDR3 DNA sequence: TGTGCCTGGAGCCGCGGGCATGCTAATGAAAAACTGTTTTTT. It translates to CAWSRGHANEKLFF.

The chain recombines TRBV29-1 with TRBJ1-1; D is uncertain. Germline loops: CDR1 SQVTM, CDR2 ANQGSEA. This CDR3 is built from 14 residues. V was clipped by 4 bases and J by 0 bases, with 12 bases between them. The CDR3 region has the DNA TGCAGCGTTGTAATGGGCAGCCTGAACACTGAAGCTTTCTTT. This codes for CSVVMGSLNTEAFF. Based on the CDR3 plus reference TRBV29-1 and TRBJ1-1, the full variable domain is SAVISQKPSRDICQRGTSLTIQCQVDSQVTMMFWYRQQPGQSLTLIATANQGSEATYESGFVIDKFPISRPNLTFSTLTVSNMSPEDSSIYLCSVVMGSLNTEAFFGQGTRLTVV.

This clone was detected only a few times. This chain joins TRBV5-1 and TRBJ1-1; 7 bases fit TRBD1. Looked up from germline, CDR1 is SGHRS and CDR2 is YFSETQ. V trimming: 0 bases; J trimming: 0 bases; junction bases outside the gene matches: 11. There are 18 residues in the CDR3. The CDR3 loop reads CASSLGYATGQLNTEAFF. CDR3 in DNA: TGCGCCAGCAGCTTGGGTTATGCGACAGGGCAGTTGAACACTGAAGCTTTCTTT. The full variable domain, in which reference TRBV5-1 and TRBJ1-1 provide the parts outside the CDR3, is KAGVTQTPRYLIKTRGQQVTLSCSPISGHRSVSWYQQTPGQGLQFLFEYFSETQRNKGNFPGRFSGRQFSNSRSEMNVSTLELGDSALYLCASSLGYATGQLNTEAFFGQGTRLTVV.

Concerning this clone: The missing conserved phenylalanine or tryptophan at the end of this CDR3 makes a read error likely. The V call is TRBV7-9, the J call TRBJ1-6, with no clear D. Per the germline V gene, CDR1 is SEHNR and CDR2 is FQNEAQ (reference sequence). V lost 1 base and J lost 10, with 11 bases in between. The CDR3 covers 14 residues. The CDR3 DNA is TGTGCCAGCAGCTTAGGGCCGCTCCAATCACCCCTCCACTCT. Amino acid sequence: CASSLGPLQSPLHS.

This clone was counted only a few times. The chain carries TRBV13 and TRBJ2-7, with 8 bases lining up with TRBD1. CDR1 and CDR2 from the germline V gene are PRHDT and FYEKMQ (reference sequence). The CDR3 is 15 residues long. The trim removed 5 bases at V and 0 bases at J, leaving 6 bases unmatched. The CDR3 DNA is TGTGCCAGCAGCAGGCGACAGGGGAGCTCCTACGAGCAGTACTTC. Translation: CASSRRQGSSYEQYF.